The 13 T cell receptor beta chains listed next were all sequenced from one sample in a study of T cell responses to AZD1222 COVID-19 vaccine. Profiled with immunoSEQ multiplex PCR; TCRdb holds only in-frame clones, not every one. The sample has 180,000 or so clones, 94% seen once; the top ten hold about 0.64%. The material was peripheral blood, obtained on day 0 of AZD1222 vaccination. Receptors originate from an adult in good health.

The V call is TRBV28, the J call TRBJ2-5, with a possible D match to TRBD1 (7 bases). The CDR3 consists of 15 residues. Trimming pared 8 bases from V and 2 bases from J, leaving 18 bases between. Germline V CDR1 and CDR2: MDHEN, SYDVKM. CDR3 nucleotides: TGTGCCAGCTACTCTCCCCAGGGGGGTCAAGAGACCCAGTACTTC. As protein: CASYSPQGGQETQYF.

The chain has TRBV25-1 and TRBJ2-7, with 8 positions matching TRBD1. The CDR3 spans 17 residues. V lost 0 bases and J lost 3; bases outside the gene matches: 10. Germline V lookup: CDR1 MGHDK, CDR2 SYGVNS. Here the CDR3 reads CASSEYPKQGVGYEQYF. The CDR3 DNA reads as TGTGCCAGCAGTGAATACCCTAAACAGGGGGTTGGCTACGAGCAGTACTTC.

The V call is TRBV4-1, the J call TRBJ2-2, with 15 bases identical to TRBD2. In germline, CDR1 is MGHRA, CDR2 YSYEKL. This CDR3 has 17 amino acids. The ends lost 0 bases at V and 6 bases at J; junction bases unmatched: 2. The CDR3 sequence is CASSQDGLAGGAGELFF. The CDR3 DNA is TGCGCCAGCAGCCAAGACGGACTAGCGGGAGGGGCCGGGGAGCTGTTTTTT.

V is TRBV19 and J is TRBJ2-1, with D hard to call. Germline-derived CDR1 and CDR2 are LNHDA and SQIVND (reference sequence). Trimming pared 7 bases from V and 3 bases from J, leaving 13 bases between. CDR3 size: 14 residues. The CDR3 DNA follows: TGTGCCAGTACCACCCCCGATCGCTACAATGAGCAGTTCTTC. Its translation is CASTTPDRYNEQFF.

The V and J genes are TRBV9 and TRBJ2-1; D remains ambiguous. V lost 3 bases to trimming and J lost 6 bases, with 13 bases between them. The V gene's germline CDR1 is SGDLS and CDR2 YYNGEE. The CDR3 runs 14 residues. CDR3 coding DNA: TGTGCCAGCAGCGCAGGCTGGCTAGTCAATGAGCAGTTCTTC. Protein sequence: CASSAGWLVNEQFF.

This rearrangement joins TRBV30 to TRBJ2-6, with D possibly being TRBD1 (5 bases). The V end was cut by 5 bases, the J end by 0 bases, with 17 bases between. The CDR3 spans 17 residues. From germline, CDR1 is GTSNPN and CDR2 SVGIG (reference sequence). DNA for the CDR3: TGTGCCTGGTCTCCGACAGTTATCAGCTCTGGGGCCAACGTCCTGACTTTC. The encoded protein is CAWSPTVISSGANVLTF. The full variable domain, in which reference TRBV30 and TRBJ2-6 provide the parts outside the CDR3, is SQTIHQWPATLVQPVGSPLSLECTVEGTSNPNLYWYRQAAGRGLQLLFYSVGIGQISSEVPQNLSASRPQDRQFILSSKKLLLSDSGFYLCAWSPTVISSGANVLTFGAGSRLTVL.

V gene TRBV19 combines with J gene TRBJ2-5; the D call may be TRBD1 or TRBD2 (6 bases each). There are 14 residues in the CDR3. Germline CDR1 is LNHDA and CDR2 is SQIVND (reference sequence). V lost 0 bases and J lost 5, with 10 bases in between. Here the CDR3 reads CASSIEGAGETQYF. As DNA, the CDR3 is TGTGCCAGTAGTATAGAGGGGGCGGGGGAGACCCAGTACTTC.

This chain uses TRBV15 with TRBJ2-2, with D tentatively TRBD2 (5 bases). In germline, CDR1 is LNHNV, CDR2 YYDKDF (reference sequence). This CDR3 is 15 amino acids long. V lost 5 bases, J lost 4 bases, and 14 bases lay in between. The DNA for the CDR3 is TGTGCCACCAGCCCGGCGGGTTCGGGCACCGGGGAGCTGTTTTTT. This sequence encodes CATSPAGSGTGELFF.

This rearrangement joins TRBV13 to TRBJ2-1; 7 bases map to TRBD2. Germline-derived CDR1 and CDR2 are PRHDT and FYEKMQ (reference sequence). This CDR3 comprises 16 residues. With V trimmed by 5 bases and J by 8 bases, 15 bases remained unmatched. The CDR3: CASSPLAGGSPDEQFF. CDR3 nucleotides: TGTGCCAGCAGCCCCTTAGCGGGCGGGAGTCCCGATGAGCAGTTCTTC. Using reference TRBV13 and TRBJ2-1 for the parts outside the CDR3, the full variable domain is AAGVIQSPRHLIKEKRETATLKCYPIPRHDTVYWYQQGPGQDPQFLISFYEKMQSDKGSIPDRFSAQQFSDYHSELNMSSLELGDSALYFCASSPLAGGSPDEQFFGPGTRLTVL.

The chain combines TRBV9 with TRBJ2-1; weak D call: TRBD1 (7 bases). Trimming took 4 bases from V and 10 from J, leaving 18 bases between them. Germline lookup yields CDR1 SGDLS and CDR2 YYNGEE. The CDR3 runs to 14 residues. CDR3 sequence reads: CASSPRGDQGEQFF. CDR3 DNA sequence: TGTGCCAGCAGCCCCAGGGGGGATCAGGGAGAGCAGTTCTTC.

V usage is TRBV7-3 and J usage is TRBJ1-6, with TRBD1 identical over 7 bases. Germline V gives CDR1 SGHTA, CDR2 FQGTGA. CDR3 length: 15 amino acids. The trim removed 3 bases at V and 5 bases at J, leaving 4 bases unmatched. In DNA, the CDR3 is TGTGCCAGCAGCTTTGGCAGGGGGAATAATTCACCCCTCCACTTT. This gives the protein CASSFGRGNNSPLHF. The whole variable domain, filled in from reference TRBV7-3 and TRBJ1-6, reads GAGVSQTPSNKVTEKGKYVELRCDPISGHTALYWYRQSLGQGPEFLIYFQGTGAADDSGLPNDRFFAVRPEGSVSTLKIQRTERGDSAVYLCASSFGRGNNSPLHFGNGTRLTVT.

This chain uses TRBV25-1 with TRBJ1-1; no clear D gene. This CDR3 comprises 16 residues. Germline CDR1 MGHDK, CDR2 SYGVNS. The V end lost 2 bases, the J end lost 1 base, and 14 bases lay between the germline ends. Written as DNA, the CDR3 is TGTGCCAGCAGTGAAGGGTTCAAGGGAGCGAACACTGAAGCTTTCTTT. As protein: CASSEGFKGANTEAFF.

V is TRBV5-1 and J is TRBJ1-1; D perhaps matches TRBD1 (5 bases). CDR3 length: 15 residues. Germline lookup yields CDR1 SGHRS and CDR2 YFSETQ. Trimming shortened V by 4 bases and J by 5 bases, and 18 bases separated the two germline ends. The CDR3 DNA sequence: TGCGCCAGCAGCCCTCTAGGGGCTGAGGGGACTGAAGCTTTCTTT. The encoded protein is CASSPLGAEGTEAFF.